Listed here are 10 T cell receptor beta chains from one sample, sequenced in a study of cytomegalovirus exposure and HLA in healthy donors. Only in-frame clones appear in the TCRdb table, and some are missing; sequencing was by immunoSEQ multiplex PCR. This sample has 150,000 to 250,000 clones, with roughly 81% found just once. Source material: PBMCs. Receptors were obtained from a woman aged 30 to 39 in good health and CMV-seronegative.

The chain recombines TRBV4-2 with TRBJ2-3; D perhaps matches TRBD2 (6 bases). The CDR3 totals 17 residues. CDR1 and CDR2 from the germline V gene are LGHNA and YNFKEQ. The V and J ends lost 0 bases and 2 bases respectively, with 15 bases between them. The CDR3 protein is CASSQDQTRTVTDTQYF. The CDR3 DNA reads TGTGCCAGCAGCCAAGATCAGACTAGAACCGTCACAGATACGCAGTATTTT.

The chain uses TRBV4-2 and TRBJ2-1; 7 nucleotides match TRBD2. CDR1 and CDR2 from the germline V gene are LGHNA and YNFKEQ. The V and J ends lost 0 bases and 8 bases, in that order; junction bases with no gene match: 7. The CDR3 runs to 15 residues. The CDR3, as DNA: TGTGCCAGCAGCCAAGATGGGGGGGTTCGGGATGAGCAGTTCTTC. The encoded protein is CASSQDGGVRDEQFF.

The chain combines TRBV5-5 with TRBJ1-2; D is perhaps TRBD1 (5 bases). Trimming pared 3 bases from V and 0 bases from J, leaving 18 bases between. Per germline, CDR1 SGHKS and CDR2 YYEKEE (reference sequence). CDR3 length: 17 amino acids. CDR3 DNA: TGTGCCAGCAGCTGGGGCCATCCCTCCTCGGCTAACTATGGCTACACCTTC. It encodes CASSWGHPSSANYGYTF. Full variable domain (rest looked up from reference TRBV5-5 and TRBJ1-2): DAGVTQSPTHLIKTRGQQVTLRCSPISGHKSVSWYQQVLGQGPQFIFQYYEKEERGRGNFPDRFSARQFPNYSSELNVNALLLGDSALYLCASSWGHPSSANYGYTFGSGTRLTVV.

The CDR3 DNA sequence: TGTGCCAGCAGCCCGGGACATCAAGAGACCCAGTACTTC. Encoded protein: CASSPGHQETQYF. The rearrangement uses TRBV11-2 and TRBJ2-5, with D perhaps matching TRBD1 (6 bases). Trimming took off 5 bases at V and 2 bases at J, with 9 bases between the two ends. This CDR3 contains 13 residues. Germline lookup yields CDR1 SGHAT and CDR2 FQNNGV.

This CDR3 is CASSPGGRKTQYF. Written as DNA, the CDR3 is TGTGCCAGCAGCCCAGGAGGTCGGAAGACCCAGTACTTC. The chain joins TRBV11-3 to TRBJ2-5; possibly TRBD2 for D (5 bases). Trimming shortened V by 5 bases and J by 6 bases, and 13 bases separated the two germline ends. The V gene's germline CDR1 is SGHNT and CDR2 YENEEA. This CDR3 comprises 13 residues.

The rearrangement uses TRBV6-1 and TRBJ1-3; 7 positions agree with TRBD1. The germline CDR1 and CDR2 sequences are MNHNS and SASEGT. Trimming took 5 bases from V and 3 from J; bases not matched to a gene: 4. The length of the CDR3 is 14 residues. The CDR3 DNA sequence: TGTGCCAGCAGTATAGACAGGGTTGGAAACACCATATATTTT. This translates into CASSIDRVGNTIYF.

V and J are TRBV14 and TRBJ1-1; 8 bases align to TRBD1. The CDR3 totals 17 residues. Germline V gene data show CDR1 as SGHDN and CDR2 as FVKESK. The V segment lost 0 bases and the J segment 7 bases; nucleotides outside the gene matches: 13. CDR3 bases: TGTGCCAGCAGCCAAGATCGGGCGACAGGGGTGCTGCATGAAGCTTTCTTT. Protein sequence: CASSQDRATGVLHEAFF.

CDR3 residues: CASSLRPIGYNEQFF. The DNA for the CDR3 is TGTGCCAGCAGTTTAAGGCCCATCGGGTACAATGAGCAGTTCTTC. The chain is built from TRBV27 and TRBJ2-1; D call uncertain. Germline V CDR1 and CDR2: MNHEY, SMNVEV (reference sequence). The CDR3 contains 15 residues. V lost 2 bases to trimming and J lost 4 bases, with 12 bases between them.

In its sample, this clone was seen once. Other DNA sequences in this sample translate to the same CDR3. The rearrangement links TRBV5-1 to TRBJ2-5, with 9 bases matching TRBD1. Germline trimming cut 0 bases from V and 3 bases from J; bases unmatched to any gene: 3. The CDR3 totals 15 residues. Germline CDR1 is SGHRS and CDR2 is YFSETQ. The CDR3: CASSLAGTGKETQYF. CDR3 DNA: TGCGCCAGCAGCTTGGCGGGGACAGGGAAAGAGACCCAGTACTTC.

The V gene is TRBV6-6, the J gene TRBJ2-7; 9 positions match TRBD2. CDR3 length: 15 amino acids. The germline gives CDR1 MNHNY, CDR2 SVGAGI (reference sequence). V lost 6 bases and J lost 0; bases outside the gene matches: 6. CDR3 in DNA: TGTGCCAGCAGCCGGACTAGCGCGAGCTCCTACGAGCAGTACTTC. Translated: CASSRTSASSYEQYF.